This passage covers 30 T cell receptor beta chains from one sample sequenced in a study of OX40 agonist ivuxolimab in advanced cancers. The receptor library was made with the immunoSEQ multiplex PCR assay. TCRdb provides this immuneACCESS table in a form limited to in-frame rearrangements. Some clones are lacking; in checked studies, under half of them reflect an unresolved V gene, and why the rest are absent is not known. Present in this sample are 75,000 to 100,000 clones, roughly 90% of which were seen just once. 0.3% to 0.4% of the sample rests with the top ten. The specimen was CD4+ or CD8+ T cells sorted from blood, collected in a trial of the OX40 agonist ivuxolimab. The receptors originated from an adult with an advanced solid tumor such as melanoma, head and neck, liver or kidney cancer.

The CDR3 nucleotides are TGTGCCAGCTCACTACTTGGGACCGAAAACATTCAGTACTTC. Protein sequence: CASSLLGTENIQYF. The chain couples TRBV18 to TRBJ2-4; tentatively, D is TRBD1 or TRBD2 (5 bases each). Trimming cost V 4 bases and J 5 bases, with 12 bases left between them. This CDR3 is 14 amino acids long. CDR1 is KGHSH, CDR2 LQKENI, per germline.

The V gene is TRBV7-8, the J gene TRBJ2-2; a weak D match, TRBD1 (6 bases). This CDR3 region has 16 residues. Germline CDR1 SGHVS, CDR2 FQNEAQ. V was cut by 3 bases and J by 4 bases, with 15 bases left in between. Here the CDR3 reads CASSLMGAGFTGELFF. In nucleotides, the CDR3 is TGTGCCAGCAGCTTGATGGGGGCAGGGTTCACCGGGGAGCTGTTTTTT.

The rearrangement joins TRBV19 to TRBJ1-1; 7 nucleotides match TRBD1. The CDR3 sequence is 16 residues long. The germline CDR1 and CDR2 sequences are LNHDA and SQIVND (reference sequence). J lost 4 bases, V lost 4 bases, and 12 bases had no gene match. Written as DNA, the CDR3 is TGTGCCAGTAGTAATACAGGGGTGGGACTGGGCACTGAAGCTTTCTTT. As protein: CASSNTGVGLGTEAFF. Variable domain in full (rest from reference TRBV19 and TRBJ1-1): DGGITQSPKYLFRKEGQNVTLSCEQNLNHDAMYWYRQDPGQGLRLIYYSQIVNDFQKGDIAEGYSVSREKKESFPLTVTSAQKNPTAFYLCASSNTGVGLGTEAFFGQGTRLTVV.

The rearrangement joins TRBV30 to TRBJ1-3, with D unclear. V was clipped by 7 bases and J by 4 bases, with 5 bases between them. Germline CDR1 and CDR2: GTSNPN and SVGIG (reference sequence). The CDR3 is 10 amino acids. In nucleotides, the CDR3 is TGTGCCTTGGACGGAAACACCATATATTTT. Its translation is CALDGNTIYF.

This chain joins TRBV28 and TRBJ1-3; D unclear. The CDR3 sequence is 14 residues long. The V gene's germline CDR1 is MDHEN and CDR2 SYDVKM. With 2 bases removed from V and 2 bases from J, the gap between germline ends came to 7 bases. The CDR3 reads CASSLPAAGNTIYF. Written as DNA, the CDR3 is TGTGCCAGCAGTTTACCGGCTGCTGGAAACACCATATATTTT.

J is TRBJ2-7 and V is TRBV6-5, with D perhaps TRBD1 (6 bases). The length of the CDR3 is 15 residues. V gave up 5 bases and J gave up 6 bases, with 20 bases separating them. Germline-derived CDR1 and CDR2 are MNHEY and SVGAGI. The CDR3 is CASSSPGTLSFEQYF. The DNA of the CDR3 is TGTGCCAGCAGTAGCCCCGGGACATTATCGTTCGAGCAGTACTTC.

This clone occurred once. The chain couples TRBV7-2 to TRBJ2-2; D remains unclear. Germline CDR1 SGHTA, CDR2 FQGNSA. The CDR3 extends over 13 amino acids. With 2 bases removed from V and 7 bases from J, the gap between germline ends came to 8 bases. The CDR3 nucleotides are TGTGCCAGCAGCTTAAGAATAGACGGGGAGCTGTTTTTT. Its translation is CASSLRIDGELFF.

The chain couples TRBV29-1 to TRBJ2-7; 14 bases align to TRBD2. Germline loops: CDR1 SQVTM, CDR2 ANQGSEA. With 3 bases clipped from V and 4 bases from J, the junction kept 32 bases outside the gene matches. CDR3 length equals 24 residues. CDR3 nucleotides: TGCAGCGTTGACGACAGATTTAGAAGTCTGGGACTAGCGGGAGCGGCGTTCCCCCTTTACGAGCAGTACTTC. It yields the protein CSVDDRFRSLGLAGAAFPLYEQYF.

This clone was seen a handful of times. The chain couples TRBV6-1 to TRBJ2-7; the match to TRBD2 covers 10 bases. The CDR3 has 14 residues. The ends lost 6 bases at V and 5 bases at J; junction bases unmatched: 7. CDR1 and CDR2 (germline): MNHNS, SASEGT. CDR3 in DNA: TGTGCCAGCAGCCTATCGGGGACTAGCGACGAGCAGTACTTC. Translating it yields CASSLSGTSDEQYF.

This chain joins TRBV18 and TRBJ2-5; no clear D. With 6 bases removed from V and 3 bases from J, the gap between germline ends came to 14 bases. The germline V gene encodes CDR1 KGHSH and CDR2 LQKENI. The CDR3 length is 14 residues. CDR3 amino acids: CASSWSANKETQYF. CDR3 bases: TGTGCCAGCTCCTGGTCGGCGAATAAAGAGACCCAGTACTTC.

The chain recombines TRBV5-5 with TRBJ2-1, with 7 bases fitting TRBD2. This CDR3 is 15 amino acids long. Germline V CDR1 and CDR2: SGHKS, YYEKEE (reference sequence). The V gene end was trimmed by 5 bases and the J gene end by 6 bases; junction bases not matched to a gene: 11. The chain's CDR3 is CASSSHGGKGNEQFF. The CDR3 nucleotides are TGTGCCAGCAGTTCTCACGGGGGGAAGGGCAATGAGCAGTTCTTC. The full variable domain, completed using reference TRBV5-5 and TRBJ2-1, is DAGVTQSPTHLIKTRGQQVTLRCSPISGHKSVSWYQQVLGQGPQFIFQYYEKEERGRGNFPDRFSARQFPNYSSELNVNALLLGDSALYLCASSSHGGKGNEQFFGPGTRLTVL.

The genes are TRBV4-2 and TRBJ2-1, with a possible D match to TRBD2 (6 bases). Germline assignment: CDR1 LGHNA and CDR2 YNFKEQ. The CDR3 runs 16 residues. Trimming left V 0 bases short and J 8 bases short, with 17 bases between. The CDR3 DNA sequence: TGTGCCAGCAGCCAAGATCTACTAGTTGGCGGGGATGAGCAGTTCTTC. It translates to CASSQDLLVGGDEQFF.

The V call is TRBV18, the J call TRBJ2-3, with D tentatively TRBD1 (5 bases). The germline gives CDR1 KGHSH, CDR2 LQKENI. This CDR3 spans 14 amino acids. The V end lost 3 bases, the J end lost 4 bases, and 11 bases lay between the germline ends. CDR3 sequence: CASSPLRAADTQYF. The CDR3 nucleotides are TGTGCCAGCTCACCGCTCAGGGCGGCAGATACGCAGTATTTT.

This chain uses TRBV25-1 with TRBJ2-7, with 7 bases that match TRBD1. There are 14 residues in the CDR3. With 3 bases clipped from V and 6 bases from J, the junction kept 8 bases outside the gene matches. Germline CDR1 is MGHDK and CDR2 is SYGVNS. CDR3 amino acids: CASSETGWAGEQYF. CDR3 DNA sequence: TGTGCCAGCAGTGAGACAGGGTGGGCCGGCGAGCAGTACTTC.

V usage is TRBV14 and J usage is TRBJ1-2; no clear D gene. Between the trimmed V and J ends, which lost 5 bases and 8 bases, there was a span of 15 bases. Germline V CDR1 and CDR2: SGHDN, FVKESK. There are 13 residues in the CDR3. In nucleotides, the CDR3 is TGTGCCAGCAGCTTTCGGGCCAATTCAGGCTACACCTTC. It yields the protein CASSFRANSGYTF.

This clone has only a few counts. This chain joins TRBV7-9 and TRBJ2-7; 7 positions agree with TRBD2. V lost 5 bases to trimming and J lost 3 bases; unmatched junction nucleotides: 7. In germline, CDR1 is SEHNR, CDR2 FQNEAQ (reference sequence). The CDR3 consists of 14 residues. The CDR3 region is CASSLPGGSYEQYF. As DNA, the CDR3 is TGTGCCAGCAGCCTTCCTGGCGGGAGCTACGAGCAGTACTTC.

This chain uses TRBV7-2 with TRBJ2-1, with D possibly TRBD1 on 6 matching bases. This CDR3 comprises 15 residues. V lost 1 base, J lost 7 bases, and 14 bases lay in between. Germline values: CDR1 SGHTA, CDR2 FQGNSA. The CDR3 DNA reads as TGTGCCAGCAGCTTAGTGGGGACACATAATAATGAGCAGTTCTTC. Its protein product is CASSLVGTHNNEQFF. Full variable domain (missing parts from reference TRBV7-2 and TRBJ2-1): GAGVSQSPSNKVTEKGKDVELRCDPISGHTALYWYRQSLGQGLEFLIYFQGNSAPDKSGLPSDRFSAERTGGSVSTLTIQRTQQEDSAVYLCASSLVGTHNNEQFFGPGTRLTVL.

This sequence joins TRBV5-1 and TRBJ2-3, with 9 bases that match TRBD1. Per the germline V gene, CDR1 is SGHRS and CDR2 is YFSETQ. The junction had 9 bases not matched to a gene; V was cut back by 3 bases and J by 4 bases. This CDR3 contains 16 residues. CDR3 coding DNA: TGCGCCAGCAGCTCTTCCGGGACAGGGTACCCAGATACGCAGTATTTT. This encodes CASSSSGTGYPDTQYF.

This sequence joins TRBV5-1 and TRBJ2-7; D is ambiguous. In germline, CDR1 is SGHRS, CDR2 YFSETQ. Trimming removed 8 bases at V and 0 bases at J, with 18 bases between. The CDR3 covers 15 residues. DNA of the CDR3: TGCGCCAGTGGCCTGGACGGAAGGAGCTCCTACGAGCAGTACTTC. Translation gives CASGLDGRSSYEQYF.

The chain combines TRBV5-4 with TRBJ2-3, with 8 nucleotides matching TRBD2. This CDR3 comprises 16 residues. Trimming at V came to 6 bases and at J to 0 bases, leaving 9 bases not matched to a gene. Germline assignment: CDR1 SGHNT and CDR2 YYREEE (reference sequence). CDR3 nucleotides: TGTGCCAGCACCGATAGCGGGACCCGGAGCACAGATACGCAGTATTTT. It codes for CASTDSGTRSTDTQYF.

The DNA for the CDR3 is TGTGCCACCGGACCCCGCGGGGAGCCGGGGACCCAGTACTTC. Its translation is CATGPRGEPGTQYF. V gene TRBV15 combines with J gene TRBJ2-5; possible D gene TRBD2, 6 bases. In germline, CDR1 is LNHNV, CDR2 YYDKDF (reference sequence). V lost 8 bases to trimming and J lost 7 bases, with 20 bases between them. The CDR3 consists of 14 residues.

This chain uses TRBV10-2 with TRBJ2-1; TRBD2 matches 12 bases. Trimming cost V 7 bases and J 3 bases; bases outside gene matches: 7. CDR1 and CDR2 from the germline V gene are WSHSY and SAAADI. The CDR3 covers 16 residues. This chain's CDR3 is CASNRLAGVLYNEQFF. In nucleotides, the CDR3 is TGCGCCAGCAATCGACTAGCGGGAGTCCTCTACAATGAGCAGTTCTTC.

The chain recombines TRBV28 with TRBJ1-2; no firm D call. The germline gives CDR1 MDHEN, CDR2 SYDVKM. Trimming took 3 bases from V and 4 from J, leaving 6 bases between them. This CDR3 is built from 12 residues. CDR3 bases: TGTGCCAGCAGTTTGAGTCGCTATGGCTACACCTTC. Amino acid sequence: CASSLSRYGYTF.

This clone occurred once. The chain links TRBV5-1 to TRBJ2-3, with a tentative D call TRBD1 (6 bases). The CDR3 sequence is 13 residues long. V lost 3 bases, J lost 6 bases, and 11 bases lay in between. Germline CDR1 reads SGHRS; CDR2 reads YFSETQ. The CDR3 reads CASSSGVEDTQYF. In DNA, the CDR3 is TGCGCCAGCAGCTCAGGGGTGGAGGATACGCAGTATTTT. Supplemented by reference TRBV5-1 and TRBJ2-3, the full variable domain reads KAGVTQTPRYLIKTRGQQVTLSCSPISGHRSVSWYQQTPGQGLQFLFEYFSETQRNKGNFPGRFSGRQFSNSRSEMNVSTLELGDSALYLCASSSGVEDTQYFGPGTRLTVL.

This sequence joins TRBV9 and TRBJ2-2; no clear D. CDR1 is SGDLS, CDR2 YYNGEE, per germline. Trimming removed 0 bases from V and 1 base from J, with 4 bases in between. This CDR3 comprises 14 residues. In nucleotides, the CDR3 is TGTGCCAGCAGCGTAGTGGAGAACACCGGGGAGCTGTTTTTT. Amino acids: CASSVVENTGELFF.

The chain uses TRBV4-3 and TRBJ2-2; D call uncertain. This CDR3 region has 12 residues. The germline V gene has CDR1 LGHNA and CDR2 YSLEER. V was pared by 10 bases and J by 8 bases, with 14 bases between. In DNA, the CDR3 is TGCGCCAATCAAAGGTGGGTAGGGGAGCTGTTTTTT. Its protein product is CANQRWVGELFF.

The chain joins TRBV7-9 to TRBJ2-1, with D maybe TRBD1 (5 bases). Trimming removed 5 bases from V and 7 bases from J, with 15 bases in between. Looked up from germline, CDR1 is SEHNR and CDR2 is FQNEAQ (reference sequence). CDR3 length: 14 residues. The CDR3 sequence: CASSPEPGKNEQFF. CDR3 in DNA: TGTGCCAGCAGCCCCGAGCCAGGGAAGAATGAGCAGTTCTTC.

The CDR3 DNA reads as TGTGCCAGCAGCCCCCCGGGACAGGGGCTTTGGAAGCAGTACTTC. Amino acids: CASSPPGQGLWKQYF. The chain carries TRBV11-1 and TRBJ2-7; 10 bases map to TRBD1. V shed 5 bases, J shed 8 bases, and the junction held 12 bases outside the gene matches. The CDR3 runs to 15 residues. CDR1 and CDR2 (germline): SGHAT, FQDESV (reference sequence).

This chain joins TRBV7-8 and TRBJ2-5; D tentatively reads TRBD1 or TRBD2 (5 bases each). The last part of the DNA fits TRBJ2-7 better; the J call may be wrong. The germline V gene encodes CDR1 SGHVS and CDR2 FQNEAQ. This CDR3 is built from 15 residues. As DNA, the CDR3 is TGTGCCAGCAGCTTGGGGGACGTGAGCTCCTACGAGCAGTACTTC. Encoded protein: CASSLGDVSSYEQYF.

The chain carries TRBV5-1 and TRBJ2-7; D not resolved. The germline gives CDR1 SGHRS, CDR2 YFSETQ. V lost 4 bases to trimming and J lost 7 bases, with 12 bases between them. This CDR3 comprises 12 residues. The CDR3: CASSPVIGEQYF. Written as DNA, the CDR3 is TGCGCCAGCAGCCCCGTAATAGGAGAGCAGTACTTC.